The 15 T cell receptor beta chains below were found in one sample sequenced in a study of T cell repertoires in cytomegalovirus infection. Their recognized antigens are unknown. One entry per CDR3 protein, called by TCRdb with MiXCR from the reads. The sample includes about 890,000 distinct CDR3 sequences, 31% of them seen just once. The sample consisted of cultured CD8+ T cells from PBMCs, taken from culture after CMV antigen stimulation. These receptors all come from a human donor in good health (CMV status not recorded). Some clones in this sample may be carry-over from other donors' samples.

The CDR3 region is CASSPNTNTEAFF. The CDR3 DNA sequence: TGTGCCAGCAGCCCGAACACCAACACTGAAGCTTTCTTT. The genes are TRBV7-6 and TRBJ1-1; unclear D gene. The V end lost 5 bases, the J end lost 2 bases, and 9 bases lay between the germline ends. Per germline, CDR1 SGHVS and CDR2 FNYEAQ. CDR3 length equals 13 residues.

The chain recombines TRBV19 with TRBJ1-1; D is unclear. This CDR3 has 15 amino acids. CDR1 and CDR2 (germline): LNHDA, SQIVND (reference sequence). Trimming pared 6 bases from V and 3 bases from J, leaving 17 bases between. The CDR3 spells CASSPQGSGYTEAFF. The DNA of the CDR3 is TGTGCCAGTAGCCCTCAAGGATCGGGGTACACTGAAGCTTTCTTT.

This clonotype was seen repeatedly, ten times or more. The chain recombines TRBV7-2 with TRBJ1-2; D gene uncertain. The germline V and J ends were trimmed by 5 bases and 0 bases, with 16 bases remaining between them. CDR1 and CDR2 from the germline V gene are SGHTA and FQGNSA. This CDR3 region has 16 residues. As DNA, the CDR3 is TGTGCCAGCAGCCCCCGGGCCGCCCCTACTAACTATGGCTACACCTTC. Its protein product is CASSPRAAPTNYGYTF. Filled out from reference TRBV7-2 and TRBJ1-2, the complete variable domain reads GAGVSQSPSNKVTEKGKDVELRCDPISGHTALYWYRQSLGQGLEFLIYFQGNSAPDKSGLPSDRFSAERTGGSVSTLTIQRTQQEDSAVYLCASSPRAAPTNYGYTFGSGTRLTVV.

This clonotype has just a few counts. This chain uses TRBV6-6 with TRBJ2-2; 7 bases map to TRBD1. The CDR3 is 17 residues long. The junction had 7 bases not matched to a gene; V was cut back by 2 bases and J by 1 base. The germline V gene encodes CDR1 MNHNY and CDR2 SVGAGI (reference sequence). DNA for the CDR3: TGTGCCAGCAGTTACCCTCAAAGGACAGGGAACACCGGGGAGCTGTTTTTT. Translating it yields CASSYPQRTGNTGELFF.

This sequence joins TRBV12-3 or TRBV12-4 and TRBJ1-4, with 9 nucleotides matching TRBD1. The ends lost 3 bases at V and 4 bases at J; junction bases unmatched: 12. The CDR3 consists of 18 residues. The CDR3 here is CASSLGPGQGLHNEKLFF. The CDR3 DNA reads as TGTGCCAGCAGTTTGGGACCGGGACAGGGATTACATAATGAAAAACTGTTTTTT.

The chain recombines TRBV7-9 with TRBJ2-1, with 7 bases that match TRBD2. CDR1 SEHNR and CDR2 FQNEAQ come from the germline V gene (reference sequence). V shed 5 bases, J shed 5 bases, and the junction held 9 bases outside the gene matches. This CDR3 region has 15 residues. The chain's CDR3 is CASSPTWDYNNEQFF. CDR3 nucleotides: TGTGCCAGCAGCCCGACCTGGGACTATAACAATGAGCAGTTCTTC.

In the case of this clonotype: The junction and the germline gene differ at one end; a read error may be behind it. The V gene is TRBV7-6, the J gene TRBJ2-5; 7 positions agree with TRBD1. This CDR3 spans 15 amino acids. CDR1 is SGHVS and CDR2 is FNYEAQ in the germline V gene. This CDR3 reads CVSSSTLQGPETQYF. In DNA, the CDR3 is TGTGTCAGCAGCTCTACATTACAGGGGCCGGAGACCCAGTACTTC.

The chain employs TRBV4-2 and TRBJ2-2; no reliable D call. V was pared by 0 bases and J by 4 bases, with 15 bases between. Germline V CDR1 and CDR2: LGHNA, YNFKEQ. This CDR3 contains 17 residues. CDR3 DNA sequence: TGTGCCAGCAGCCAAGAAGGACCAGCTTCATTCACCGGGGAGCTGTTTTTT. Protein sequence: CASSQEGPASFTGELFF.

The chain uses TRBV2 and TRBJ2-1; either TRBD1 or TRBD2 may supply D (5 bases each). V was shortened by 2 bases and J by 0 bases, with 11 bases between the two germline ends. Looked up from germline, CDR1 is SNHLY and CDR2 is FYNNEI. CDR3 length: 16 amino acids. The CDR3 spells CASSELGRSSYNEQFF. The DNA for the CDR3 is TGTGCCAGCAGTGAACTGGGACGGAGCTCCTACAATGAGCAGTTCTTC.

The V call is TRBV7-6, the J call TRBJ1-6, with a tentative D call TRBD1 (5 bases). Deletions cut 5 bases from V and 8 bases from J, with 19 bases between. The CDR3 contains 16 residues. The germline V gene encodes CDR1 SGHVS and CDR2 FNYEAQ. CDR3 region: CASSTRSQGRDSPLHF. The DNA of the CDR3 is TGTGCCAGCAGCACAAGGTCCCAGGGAAGGGATTCACCCCTCCACTTT.

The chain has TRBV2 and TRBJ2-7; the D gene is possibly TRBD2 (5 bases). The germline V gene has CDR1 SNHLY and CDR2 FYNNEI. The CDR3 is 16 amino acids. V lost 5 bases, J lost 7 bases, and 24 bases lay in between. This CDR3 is CASSLQPDSPLLEQYF. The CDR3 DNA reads TGTGCCAGCAGTCTTCAGCCGGACTCCCCGCTACTGGAGCAGTACTTC. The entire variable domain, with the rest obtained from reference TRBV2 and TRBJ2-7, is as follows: EPEVTQTPSHQVTQMGQEVILRCVPISNHLYFYWYRQILGQKVEFLVSFYNNEISEKSEIFDDQFSVERPDGSNFTLKIRSTKLEDSAMYFCASSLQPDSPLLEQYFGPGTRLTVT.

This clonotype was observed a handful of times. This chain's CDR3 is CASTQGAMNTEAFF. The CDR3 region has the DNA TGTGCCAGTACGCAGGGGGCTATGAACACTGAAGCTTTCTTT. The rearrangement links TRBV19 to TRBJ1-1; 8 nucleotides agree with TRBD1. CDR3 length: 14 amino acids. The germline CDR1 and CDR2 sequences are LNHDA and SQIVND (reference sequence). Trimming removed 7 bases from V and 0 bases from J; junction bases left unmatched: 4.

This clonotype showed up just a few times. The CDR3 region has the DNA TGTGCCAGCAGCTTAGGGCTTAGGGTATACAATGAGCAGTTCTTC. As protein: CASSLGLRVYNEQFF. The genes are TRBV7-9 and TRBJ2-1, with no clear D. The CDR3 is made up of 15 amino acids. CDR1 SEHNR and CDR2 FQNEAQ come from the germline V gene (reference sequence). Trimming removed 1 base at V and 4 bases at J, with 11 bases between.

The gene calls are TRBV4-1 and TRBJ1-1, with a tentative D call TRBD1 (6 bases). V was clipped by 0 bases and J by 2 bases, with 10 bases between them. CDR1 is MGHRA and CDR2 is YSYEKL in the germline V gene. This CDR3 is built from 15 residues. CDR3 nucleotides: TGCGCCAGCAGCCAAGATGCGGGGGCTAACACTGAAGCTTTCTTT. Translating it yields CASSQDAGANTEAFF.

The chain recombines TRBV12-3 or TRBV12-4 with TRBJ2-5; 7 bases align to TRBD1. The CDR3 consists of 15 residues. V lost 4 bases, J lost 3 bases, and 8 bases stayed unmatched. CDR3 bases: TGTGCCAGCAGTTCCCTCATTGGGACAGAAGAGACCCAGTACTTC. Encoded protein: CASSSLIGTEETQYF.